This TCR beta chain was sequenced during a study of neurological immune-mediated disorders. Points from the study as a whole: Private repertoires in all groups were suggested, as expanded clones shared no CDR3 amino acid sequences across subjects.

This clonotype was picked up many times. What it binds is not known. This sample's time point: longitudinal time-point 1 (baseline). Unsorted libraries were prepared from 2 million PBMCs that had been stored at -80 C. The method for making cDNA was 5'RACE, and it used 10-nucleotide random UMIs. TCRdb recomputed calls from the 5' RACE reads with MiXCR, one row per CDR3 protein. The table shows roughly 75,000 distinct CDR3 sequences, with about an eighth occurring only once. V dropped 3 bases and J dropped 2; count of bases not matched to a gene: 4. This CDR3 is 15 amino acids long. The chain employs TRBV12-3 or TRBV12-4 and TRBJ2-7, with 10 bases aligning to TRBD1. This receptor was obtained from a female donor with HTLV-1-associated myelopathy (HAM/TSP). Sequencing was performed on PBMCs. The DNA for the CDR3 is TGTGCCAGCAGTTTGGGGGACAGGGGCACCTACGAGCAGTACTTC. It translates to CASSLGDRGTYEQYF.